This record concerns one TCR beta chain sequence. Its matching antigen is unknown. The data were taken from a study of cytomegalovirus exposure and HLA in healthy donors. About the study: The platform used for the approximately 130 validation repertoires matched that of the 650 to 750 first-cohort repertoires, a later analysis reported. Study-level results: Reported performance of the classifier showed diagnosis of cytomegalovirus status with high specificity and sensitivity. The study listed 150 to 200 cytomegalovirus-associated TCR beta chains.

Produced via immunoSEQ multiplex PCR; TCRdb's table is partial and in-frame only. In the table there are a few hundred thousand clones, 88% of which are singletons. The trim removed 7 bases at V and 2 bases at J, leaving 8 bases unmatched. CDR1 SNHLY and CDR2 FYNNEI come from the germline V gene. This CDR3 is built from 15 residues. This chain links TRBV2 with TRBJ1-1, with 9 bases that match TRBD1. What was sequenced was PBMCs. This sequence originates from a man aged 25-40 years in good health and CMV-seronegative. In nucleotides, the CDR3 is TGTGCCAGCACCCTAGACAGGGGGAGAAACACTGAAGCTTTCTTT. It specifies CASTLDRGRNTEAFF.